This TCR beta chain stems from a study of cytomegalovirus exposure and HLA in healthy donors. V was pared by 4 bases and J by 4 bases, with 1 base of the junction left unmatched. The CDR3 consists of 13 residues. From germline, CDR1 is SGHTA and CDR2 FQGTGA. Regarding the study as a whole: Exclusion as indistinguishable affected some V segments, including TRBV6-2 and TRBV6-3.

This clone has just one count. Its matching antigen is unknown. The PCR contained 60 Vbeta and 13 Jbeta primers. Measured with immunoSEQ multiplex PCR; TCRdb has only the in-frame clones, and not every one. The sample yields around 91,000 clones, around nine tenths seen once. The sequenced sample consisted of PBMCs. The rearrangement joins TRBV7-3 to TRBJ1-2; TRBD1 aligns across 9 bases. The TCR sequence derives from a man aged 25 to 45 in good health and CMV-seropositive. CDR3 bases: TGTGCCAGCAGCTCGGACAGGGGCTATGGCTACACCTTC. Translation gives CASSSDRGYGYTF.